Listed here are 17 T cell receptor beta chains from one sample, sequenced in a study of blood T cell repertoires in COVID-19. The protocol was immunoSEQ multiplex PCR, while the TCRdb copy is restricted to in-frame clones and leaves out a portion. Here the sample spans just under 30,000 clones, 80% to 90% being singletons. The material sequenced was peripheral blood. The receptors originated from a human donor with active COVID-19. The donor label of this sample is uncertain.

A few counts support this clone. The V and J genes are TRBV5-1 and TRBJ2-7, with a possible D match to TRBD2 (5 bases). The germline V gene encodes CDR1 SGHRS and CDR2 YFSETQ. V lost 0 bases and J 3 bases, leaving 10 bases between the germline ends. The CDR3 sequence is 14 residues long. The CDR3: CASSLAAGIYEQYF. The CDR3 DNA reads TGCGCCAGCAGCTTGGCTGCCGGGATCTACGAGCAGTACTTC. The entire variable domain, with the rest obtained from reference TRBV5-1 and TRBJ2-7, is as follows: KAGVTQTPRYLIKTRGQQVTLSCSPISGHRSVSWYQQTPGQGLQFLFEYFSETQRNKGNFPGRFSGRQFSNSRSEMNVSTLELGDSALYLCASSLAAGIYEQYFGPGTRLTVT.

The chain carries TRBV18 and TRBJ2-1; D remains ambiguous. Deletions cut 3 bases from V and 5 bases from J, with 8 bases between. The CDR3 loop spans 13 amino acids. Germline assignment: CDR1 KGHSH and CDR2 LQKENI. The CDR3: CASSPGQNNEQFF. CDR3 sequence (DNA): TGTGCCAGCTCACCGGGCCAGAACAATGAGCAGTTCTTC. Looking up the rest from reference TRBV18 and TRBJ2-1 gives the full variable domain: NAGVMQNPRHLVRRRGQEARLRCSPMKGHSHVYWYRQLPEEGLKFMVYLQKENIIDESGMPKERFSAEFPKEGPSILRIQQVVRGDSAAYFCASSPGQNNEQFFGPGTRLTVL.

This clone turned up a few times. The V call is TRBV7-9, the J call TRBJ2-7, with a tentative D call TRBD2 (5 bases). Trimming stripped 4 bases from V and 2 bases from J, with 15 bases between. The CDR3 is 15 amino acids. Germline CDR1 SEHNR, CDR2 FQNEAQ (reference sequence). The chain's CDR3 is CASSSDLTSTYEQYF. The CDR3 region has the DNA TGTGCCAGCAGCTCGGACTTAACCTCAACCTACGAGCAGTACTTC.

The rearrangement joins TRBV11-2 to TRBJ1-2; 7 bases line up with TRBD1. V lost 5 bases and J lost 1; bases outside the gene matches: 10. The CDR3 spans 16 residues. From germline, CDR1 is SGHAT and CDR2 FQNNGV. The CDR3, as DNA: TGTGCCAGCAGCCTCGGCTCGGGACAGATTAACTATGGCTACACCTTC. It is translated as CASSLGSGQINYGYTF. The variable domain in full, with the rest retrieved from reference TRBV11-2 and TRBJ1-2, is EAGVAQSPRYKIIEKRQSVAFWCNPISGHATLYWYQQILGQGPKLLIQFQNNGVVDDSQLPKDRFSAERLKGVDSTLKIQPAKLEDSAVYLCASSLGSGQINYGYTFGSGTRLTVV.

This chain links TRBV7-6 with TRBJ1-4, with TRBD1 as a possible D gene (6 bases). V gave up 5 bases and J gave up 8 bases, with 18 bases separating them. CDR1 is SGHVS, CDR2 FNYEAQ, per germline. The CDR3 has 15 residues. The CDR3 loop is CASSREGGGEEKLFF. In DNA, the CDR3 is TGTGCCAGCAGCAGAGAAGGGGGAGGGGAAGAAAAACTGTTTTTT.

This chain links TRBV6-5 with TRBJ2-7; D possibly corresponds to TRBD1 (6 bases). Per the germline V gene, CDR1 is MNHEY and CDR2 is SVGAGI. CDR3 length equals 13 residues. The germline V and J ends were trimmed by 4 bases and 2 bases, with 9 bases remaining between them. The CDR3 DNA reads as TGTGCCAGCAGTTCACAGGGCCCCTACGAGCAGTACTTC. It encodes CASSSQGPYEQYF.

This clone was picked up a small number of times. CDR3 in amino acids: CASSPGTYNQPQHF. The CDR3 nucleotides are TGTGCCAGCTCACCCGGGACATACAATCAGCCCCAGCATTTT. The gene calls are TRBV18 and TRBJ1-5, with TRBD1 as a possible D gene (6 bases). Germline V lookup: CDR1 KGHSH, CDR2 LQKENI. This CDR3 region has 14 residues. The V gene lost 3 bases and the J gene lost 3 bases, with 9 bases spanning the gap.

Written as DNA, the CDR3 is TGCGCCAGCAGCCTTACCGGGACTAGGAACACCGGGGAGCTGTTTTTT. Translation gives CASSLTGTRNTGELFF. The V call is TRBV4-1, the J call TRBJ2-2, with 8 bases that match TRBD2. V lost 4 bases and J lost 1; bases outside the gene matches: 5. CDR1 MGHRA and CDR2 YSYEKL come from the germline V gene. This CDR3 spans 16 amino acids.

The rearrangement uses TRBV29-1 and TRBJ2-3, with 10 bases lining up with TRBD2. The length of the CDR3 is 14 residues. Unmatched junction bases numbered 5, after V lost 6 bases and J lost 2 bases. The germline CDR1 and CDR2 sequences are SQVTM and ANQGSEA. CDR3 in DNA: TGCAGCGTCCGAACTAGCGGGGCCACAGATACGCAGTATTTT. It specifies CSVRTSGATDTQYF.

This chain links TRBV5-3 with TRBJ2-7; a possible D gene is TRBD2 (5 bases). TRBV5-3 is an ORF; its function is uncertain. The CDR3 sequence is 14 residues long. V gave up 0 bases and J gave up 5 bases, with 12 bases separating them. CDR3 nucleotides: TGTGCCAGAAGCTTGGCGGTACTAGAGCACGAGCAGTACTTC. Translation: CARSLAVLEHEQYF.

This clone is a singleton in its sample. V and J are TRBV5-4 and TRBJ2-3; perhaps D is TRBD1 or TRBD2 (7 bases each). The CDR3 length is 14 residues. Germline V gene sequence: CDR1 SGHNT, CDR2 YYREEE (reference sequence). The ends were cut back, 9 bases at V and 7 bases at J, with 21 bases in the middle. CDR3 DNA sequence: TGTGCCACCAGGGGGGGGTGGGAAAAAAATACGCAGTATTTT. Protein: CATRGGWEKNTQYF. Full variable domain (outside the CDR3, taken from reference TRBV5-4 and TRBJ2-3): ETGVTQSPTHLIKTRGQQVTLRCSSQSGHNTVSWYQQALGQGPQFIFQYYREEENGRGNFPPRFSGLQFPNYSSELNVNALELDDSALYLCATRGGWEKNTQYFGPGTRLTVL.

The rearrangement links TRBV10-3 to TRBJ2-1; TRBD2 might be the D (6 bases). The CDR3 runs 16 residues. Germline assignment: CDR1 ENHRY and CDR2 SYGVKD. Trimming removed 4 bases from V and 4 bases from J, with 17 bases in between. The CDR3 sequence is CAISAKVAGLYNEQFF. CDR3 nucleotide sequence: TGTGCCATCAGTGCCAAGGTGGCGGGGCTTTACAATGAGCAGTTCTTC.

The chain employs TRBV18 and TRBJ1-2; 11 nucleotides agree with TRBD1. After removal of 4 bases from V and 6 bases from J, the junction contained 1 base not matched to a gene. Germline V gene lookup returns CDR1 KGHSH and CDR2 LQKENI. The CDR3 contains 13 residues. The CDR3 DNA reads as TGTGCCAGCTCACGGGGACAGGGGGATGGCTACACCTTC. Amino acids: CASSRGQGDGYTF.

The chain joins TRBV6-5 to TRBJ2-7, with D possibly matching TRBD1 (7 bases). The ends were cut back, 10 bases at V and 1 base at J, with 17 bases in the middle. The germline V gene has CDR1 MNHEY and CDR2 SVGAGI. The CDR3 covers 14 residues. CDR3 residues: CATELQGGSYEQYF. The CDR3 DNA is TGTGCCACCGAACTCCAGGGGGGATCCTACGAGCAGTACTTC.

V gene TRBV20-1 combines with J gene TRBJ1-2, with D unresolved. The CDR3 is 10 residues long. CDR1 is DFQATT and CDR2 is SNEGSKA in the germline V gene (reference sequence). V was clipped by 8 bases and J by 9 bases, with 13 bases between them. CDR3 in DNA: TGCAGTATCTTTTGTATTCGCTACACCTTC. It encodes CSIFCIRYTF.

This clone was detected a few times. The V call is TRBV10-1, the J call TRBJ1-3; D gene unclear. Germline-derived CDR1 and CDR2 are WNHNN and SYGVQD (reference sequence). CDR3 length: 14 residues. Trimming pared 5 bases from V and 0 bases from J, leaving 8 bases between. CDR3 DNA: TGCGCCAGCAGTAAGACACTCTCTGGAAACACCATATATTTT. Amino acids: CASSKTLSGNTIYF.

The rearrangement joins TRBV13 to TRBJ2-7; D is ambiguous. The germline V gene encodes CDR1 PRHDT and CDR2 FYEKMQ (reference sequence). This CDR3 is 12 amino acids long. Trimming took 5 bases from V and 0 from J, leaving 5 bases between them. CDR3 sequence reads: CASSPYSYEQYF. The DNA for the CDR3 is TGTGCCAGCAGCCCCTACTCCTACGAGCAGTACTTC.